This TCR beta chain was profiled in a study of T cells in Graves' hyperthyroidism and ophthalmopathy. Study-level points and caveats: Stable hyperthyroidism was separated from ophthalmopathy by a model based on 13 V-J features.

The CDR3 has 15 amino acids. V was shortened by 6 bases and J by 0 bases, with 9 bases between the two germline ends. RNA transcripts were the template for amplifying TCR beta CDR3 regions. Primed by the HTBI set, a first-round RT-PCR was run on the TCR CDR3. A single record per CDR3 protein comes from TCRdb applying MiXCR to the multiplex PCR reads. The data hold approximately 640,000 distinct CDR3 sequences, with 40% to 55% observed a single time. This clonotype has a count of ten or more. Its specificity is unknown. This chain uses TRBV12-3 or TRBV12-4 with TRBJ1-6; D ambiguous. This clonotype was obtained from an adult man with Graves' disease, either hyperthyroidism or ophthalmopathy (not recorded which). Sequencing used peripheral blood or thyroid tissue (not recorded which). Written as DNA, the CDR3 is TGTGCCAGCAGCTTGGGGAGCTCCTATAATTCACCCCTCCACTTT. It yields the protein CASSLGSSYNSPLHF.